Following are 18 T cell receptor beta chains from one sample sequenced in a study of blood T cell repertoires in COVID-19. Only in-frame clones appear in the TCRdb table, and some are missing; sequencing was by immunoSEQ multiplex PCR. The sample consists of roughly 180,000 clones, about four fifths of them appearing once. Sequencing input: PBMCs or T cells enriched from blood (not recorded which). All receptors come from a man aged 35 to 55 who had recovered from COVID-19.

This clone was counted a few times. The CDR3 DNA reads as TGTGCCAGCAGCGTAGAGGCAGGGAAAACTGAAGCTTTCTTT. As protein: CASSVEAGKTEAFF. The chain employs TRBV9 and TRBJ1-1, with a tentative D call TRBD1 (5 bases). This CDR3 spans 14 amino acids. Germline assignment: CDR1 SGDLS and CDR2 YYNGEE. V gave up 0 bases and J gave up 5 bases, with 11 bases separating them.

The V and J genes are TRBV3-1 (or the pseudogene TRBV3-2) and TRBJ2-1; possibly TRBD2 for D (5 bases). Trimming removed 6 bases from V and 10 bases from J, with 10 bases in between. CDR1 is LGHDT, CDR2 YNNKEL, per germline (reference sequence). This CDR3 spans 11 amino acids. This CDR3 reads CASRLGGEQFF. In DNA, the CDR3 is TGTGCCAGCAGGCTGGGCGGGGAGCAGTTCTTC.

This chain uses TRBV7-9 with TRBJ1-2; 8 nucleotides match TRBD1. The CDR3 loop spans 15 amino acids. V gave up 5 bases and J gave up 4 bases; unmatched junction bases: 9. The germline gives CDR1 SEHNR, CDR2 FQNEAQ (reference sequence). In DNA form, the CDR3 reads TGTGCCAGCAGCCCGGGACAGGCGGGACTCTATGGCTACACCTTC. Its protein is CASSPGQAGLYGYTF.

The chain employs TRBV7-2 and TRBJ1-6; D gene ambiguous. Trimming stripped 5 bases from V and 5 bases from J, with 10 bases between. Per the germline V gene, CDR1 is SGHTA and CDR2 is FQGNSA. The length of the CDR3 is 14 residues. The CDR3: CASSLDQDNSPLHF. The CDR3 coding sequence is TGTGCCAGCAGCCTCGACCAGGATAATTCACCCCTCCACTTT.

The chain uses TRBV5-1 and TRBJ2-7; 8 bases are a match to TRBD2. CDR3 size: 15 residues. Germline V lookup: CDR1 SGHRS, CDR2 YFSETQ. V shed 3 bases and J 3 bases; nucleotides not matched to a gene: 8. The CDR3 sequence is CASSSILAGLYEQYF. In nucleotides, the CDR3 is TGCGCCAGCAGCTCCATCCTAGCGGGCCTCTACGAGCAGTACTTC.

The table lists this clone with a few counts. The chain joins TRBV6-1 to TRBJ1-4; D is unclear. The germline V gene encodes CDR1 MNHNS and CDR2 SASEGT. The CDR3 sequence is 15 residues long. Trimming took 0 bases from V and 4 from J, leaving 9 bases between them. The CDR3 nucleotides read TGTGCCAGCAGTGAAGCTGGCGGACTTAATGAAAAACTGTTTTTT. Its protein product is CASSEAGGLNEKLFF.

This clone occurred once. The chain couples TRBV19 to TRBJ1-2; the D is unclear. V lost 6 bases and J 8 bases, leaving 19 bases between the germline ends. Germline V gives CDR1 LNHDA, CDR2 SQIVND (reference sequence). CDR3 size: 14 residues. The CDR3 region is CASRSDESPAGYTF. The CDR3, as DNA: TGTGCCAGTAGGAGCGATGAAAGTCCCGCCGGCTACACCTTC.

This clone was counted between two and nine times. The chain links TRBV4-3 to TRBJ1-1; D is undetermined. CDR1 and CDR2 from the germline V gene are LGHNA and YSLEER. The CDR3 is made up of 15 amino acids. V was clipped by 0 bases and J by 1 base, with 9 bases between them. The CDR3 region is CASSQDEGGNTEAFF. CDR3 in DNA: TGCGCCAGCAGCCAAGATGAGGGAGGGAACACTGAAGCTTTCTTT.

This clone was seen a single time. Its ends do not fully match the called genes, so a read error is possible. The chain combines TRBV7-3 with TRBJ1-2, with unresolved D. The CDR3 spans 13 residues. The germline V gene has CDR1 SGHTA and CDR2 FQGTGA. CDR3: CASSLRLNDGYTF. CDR3 DNA sequence: TGTGCCAGCAGCTTAAGACTTAACGATGGCTACACCTTC.

This rearrangement joins TRBV11-2 to TRBJ2-1; D is possibly TRBD2 (6 bases). The CDR3 is 16 amino acids. Germline CDR1 SGHAT, CDR2 FQNNGV. Trimming shortened V by 5 bases and J by 0 bases, and 14 bases separated the two germline ends. The CDR3 sequence: CASSGGTSPSYNEQFF. CDR3 DNA: TGTGCCAGCAGCGGCGGGACTTCCCCCTCCTACAATGAGCAGTTCTTC.

This rearrangement joins TRBV2 to TRBJ1-1, with 9 bases matching TRBD1. CDR1 is SNHLY and CDR2 is FYNNEI in the germline V gene. CDR3 length: 15 residues. The V segment lost 4 bases and the J segment 5 bases; nucleotides outside the gene matches: 8. The CDR3 sequence: CASSGLPDRGTEAFF. CDR3 nucleotide sequence: TGTGCCAGCAGTGGACTCCCGGACAGGGGTACTGAAGCTTTCTTT.

The gene calls are TRBV27 and TRBJ2-3; 9 bases agree with TRBD1. The germline V gene encodes CDR1 MNHEY and CDR2 SMNVEV (reference sequence). The junction had 11 bases not matched to a gene; V was cut back by 5 bases and J by 5 bases. The CDR3 sequence is 16 residues long. The DNA of the CDR3 is TGTGCCAGCAGTACCCGGGACAGGGTGTTTGGAGATACGCAGTATTTT. It is translated as CASSTRDRVFGDTQYF.

The CDR3 reads CASSRLGQTNYGYTF. The DNA for the CDR3 is TGCGCCAGCAGCCGCCTGGGACAGACGAACTATGGCTACACCTTC. V gene TRBV4-1 combines with J gene TRBJ1-2, with 7 bases fitting TRBD1. After removal of 4 bases from V and 2 bases from J, the junction contained 7 bases not matched to a gene. This CDR3 contains 15 residues. Germline CDR1 MGHRA, CDR2 YSYEKL.

This chain uses TRBV28 with TRBJ2-7; D gene unclear. There are 13 residues in the CDR3. CDR1 and CDR2 from the germline V gene are MDHEN and SYDVKM. With 6 bases removed from V and 7 bases from J, the gap between germline ends came to 16 bases. CDR3 nucleotide sequence: TGTGCCAGCAGCCAGCCTAGTGCTTCGGAGCAGTACTTC. It is translated as CASSQPSASEQYF.

This clone appeared a few times. The V gene is TRBV4-3, the J gene TRBJ2-5; TRBD2 is a possible D gene (5 bases). The CDR3 loop spans 15 amino acids. CDR1 is LGHNA, CDR2 YSLEER, per germline. Trimming shortened V by 2 bases and J by 5 bases, and 15 bases separated the two germline ends. This CDR3 reads CASSQFLSTGETQYF. CDR3 coding DNA: TGCGCCAGCAGCCAATTTCTATCCACGGGGGAGACCCAGTACTTC.

The chain links TRBV6-2 or TRBV6-3 to TRBJ2-7, with D tentatively TRBD1 (5 bases). The V gene lost 4 bases and the J gene lost 5 bases, with 12 bases spanning the gap. The CDR3 is 13 amino acids. The germline CDR1 and CDR2 sequences are MNHEY and SVGEGT. CDR3 nucleotide sequence: TGTGCCAGCAGTTTACTCAGGGTCAACGAGCAGTACTTC. Its translation: CASSLLRVNEQYF.

The chain has TRBV5-1 and TRBJ2-5; 7 nucleotides align to TRBD1. CDR1 and CDR2 (germline): SGHRS, YFSETQ. This CDR3 contains 14 residues. Germline trimming cut 4 bases from V and 1 base from J; bases unmatched to any gene: 4. For the CDR3, the DNA is TGCGCCAGCAGCGTTGGGACAGCCCAAGAGACCCAGTACTTC. Translating it yields CASSVGTAQETQYF.

This clone has more than one count but fewer than ten. The chain recombines TRBV4-2 with TRBJ2-5; 7 nucleotides align to TRBD2. CDR1 is LGHNA, CDR2 YNFKEQ, per germline. V shed 1 base, J shed 5 bases, and the junction held 10 bases outside the gene matches. CDR3 size: 16 residues. The CDR3 DNA is TGTGCCAGCAGCCAAGGGGCGGAGCGGGATTATGAGACCCAGTACTTC. Encoded protein: CASSQGAERDYETQYF.